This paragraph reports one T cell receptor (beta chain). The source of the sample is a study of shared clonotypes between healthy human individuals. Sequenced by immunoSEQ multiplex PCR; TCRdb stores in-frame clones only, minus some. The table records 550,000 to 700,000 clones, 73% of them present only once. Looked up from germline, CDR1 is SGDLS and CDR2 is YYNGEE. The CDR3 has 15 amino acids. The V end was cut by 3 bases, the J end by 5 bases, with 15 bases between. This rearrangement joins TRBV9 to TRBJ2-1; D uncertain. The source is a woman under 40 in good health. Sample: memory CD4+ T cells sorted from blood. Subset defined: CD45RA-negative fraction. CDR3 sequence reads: CASSASPLKNNEQFF. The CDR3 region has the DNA TGTGCCAGCAGCGCGAGCCCGCTAAAAAACAATGAGCAGTTCTTC.